This section outlines one T cell receptor beta chain sequence together with its context. Its matching antigen is unknown. These data originate in a study of coeliac disease. Study as a whole: Coeliac patients had active, refractory type I, or gluten-free-diet-controlled disease. Study-level results: Intraepithelial and lamina propria fractions were not highly pure, so cross-contamination was possible.

Assay used: immunoSEQ multiplex PCR; TCRdb lists only in-frame clones, some missing. Here the sample spans about 6,500 clones, approximately 70% being singletons. The germline CDR1 and CDR2 sequences are MNHEY and SVGAGI. This CDR3 has 15 amino acids. The V end lost 0 bases, the J end lost 4 bases, and 10 bases lay between the germline ends. The specimen sequenced was lamina propria lymphocytes from the gut. The chain is built from TRBV6-5 and TRBJ1-5; tentative D call: TRBD1 (6 bases). This TCR came from a man aged 50-60 years with active celiac disease. The CDR3 bases are TGTGCCAGCAGTTACTCGGGGGCAGGTAATCAGCCCCAGCATTTT. Amino acids: CASSYSGAGNQPQHF.